A single sample is the source of the 25 T cell receptor beta chains below, sequenced in a study of cytomegalovirus exposure and HLA in healthy donors. Amplification used 60 Vbeta primers and 13 Jbeta primers. Clones were read by immunoSEQ multiplex PCR, and TCRdb kept only the in-frame ones, dropping some. The profile shows more than 95,000 clones, 75% to 80% of them singletons. Material for sequencing was PBMCs. The receptors originated from a man between 40 and 49 years old in good health and CMV-seronegative.

Written as DNA, the CDR3 is TGTGCCAGCAGCCCGCGGCTGACAGGGGGTTTTAACACAGATACGCAGTATTTT. Translating gives CASSPRLTGGFNTDTQYF. The chain has TRBV5-4 and TRBJ2-3; TRBD1 matches at 9 bases. This CDR3 contains 18 residues. The V and J ends lost 4 bases and 2 bases, in that order; junction bases with no gene match: 14. Germline V lookup: CDR1 SGHNT, CDR2 YYREEE (reference sequence).

The chain uses TRBV6-5 and TRBJ1-2; D gene uncertain. Trimming stripped 5 bases from V and 4 bases from J, with 14 bases between. This CDR3 has 14 residues. CDR1 MNHEY and CDR2 SVGAGI come from the germline V gene. DNA of the CDR3: TGTGCCAGCAGTAGAAGGGAGCCCGGCTATGGCTACACCTTC. Translation: CASSRREPGYGYTF.

The sample holds one count of this clone. This chain links TRBV10-3 with TRBJ1-5, with 7 nucleotides matching TRBD1. Germline loops: CDR1 ENHRY, CDR2 SYGVKD. The CDR3 has 15 residues. V shed 5 bases and J 4 bases; nucleotides not matched to a gene: 8. The chain's CDR3 is CAISRTGQVNQPQHF. In DNA form, the CDR3 reads TGTGCCATCAGTAGGACAGGACAGGTAAATCAGCCCCAGCATTTT.

The chain is built from TRBV18 and TRBJ1-1; TRBD1 is a possible D gene (6 bases). Germline values: CDR1 KGHSH, CDR2 LQKENI. V lost 0 bases to trimming and J lost 3 bases, with 11 bases between them. The CDR3 contains 15 residues. In DNA, the CDR3 is TGTGCCAGCTCACCACCGTCCAGGGGCCACACTGAAGCTTTCTTT. Translated: CASSPPSRGHTEAFF.

For the CDR3, the DNA is TGTGCCAGCAGCTTGGCCCACAGGGACTCCTACGAGCAGTACTTC. Its translation is CASSLAHRDSYEQYF. The chain uses TRBV5-6 and TRBJ2-7; perhaps TRBD1 as D (6 bases). Trimming took 0 bases from V and 0 from J, leaving 10 bases between them. The CDR3 has 15 amino acids. CDR1 is SGHDT, CDR2 YYEEEE, per germline.

The chain combines TRBV6-1 with TRBJ2-2, with 8 nucleotides matching TRBD2. The CDR3 has 15 amino acids. The J segment lost 4 bases and the V segment lost 7 bases, leaving 8 bases of the junction unmatched. Germline CDR1 reads MNHNS; CDR2 reads SASEGT. CDR3 sequence: CASKRLAGSTGELFF. For the CDR3, the DNA is TGTGCCAGCAAGCGGCTAGCGGGTTCCACCGGGGAGCTGTTTTTT.

The chain is built from TRBV5-1 and TRBJ2-7; 9 bases are shared with TRBD1. The J call is in doubt because the DNA end fits TRBJ2-5 better. The germline CDR1 and CDR2 sequences are SGHRS and YFSETQ. This CDR3 contains 15 residues. This CDR3 is CASSSGQGKRETQYF. In DNA, the CDR3 is TGCGCCAGCAGCTCGGGACAGGGAAAAAGGGAGACCCAGTACTTC.

The chain has TRBV11-2 and TRBJ1-3, with 7 bases that match TRBD1. The CDR3 totals 14 residues. CDR1 is SGHAT, CDR2 FQNNGV, per germline. Germline trimming cut 5 bases from V and 4 bases from J; bases unmatched to any gene: 5. The DNA for the CDR3 is TGTGCCAGCAGCCTTCAGACAGGGGGAAACACCATATATTTT. Amino acids: CASSLQTGGNTIYF.

The chain is built from TRBV7-9 and TRBJ1-3; no clear D. Trimming pared 8 bases from V and 6 bases from J, leaving 17 bases between. The CDR3 extends over 14 amino acids. Germline CDR1 is SEHNR and CDR2 is FQNEAQ (reference sequence). DNA of the CDR3: TGTGCCAGCGCCATAGGGAGGCAGTCAAACACCATATATTTT. This sequence encodes CASAIGRQSNTIYF.

The rearrangement links TRBV5-1 to TRBJ1-1; maybe TRBD1 (5 bases). The CDR3 contains 12 residues. V was shortened by 6 bases and J by 7 bases, with 13 bases between the two germline ends. Germline CDR1 reads SGHRS; CDR2 reads YFSETQ. The CDR3 DNA follows: TGCGCCAGCAAATCCGGGCAGGGTGAAGCTTTCTTT. It is translated as CASKSGQGEAFF.

The chain combines TRBV7-2 with TRBJ1-1; the D is unclear. This CDR3 has 13 residues. Germline V gene lookup returns CDR1 SGHTA and CDR2 FQGNSA. Trimming removed 7 bases at V and 1 base at J, with 10 bases between. The CDR3 nucleotides read TGTGCCAGCAAACGTCCGAGGAACACTGAAGCTTTCTTT. Its translation is CASKRPRNTEAFF.

This chain links TRBV7-2 with TRBJ1-1; D gene ambiguous. This CDR3 contains 14 residues. Germline assignment: CDR1 SGHTA and CDR2 FQGNSA. Trimming removed 0 bases at V and 0 bases at J, with 5 bases between. The CDR3 spells CASSLASLNTEAFF. CDR3 nucleotides: TGTGCCAGCAGCTTAGCCTCCCTGAACACTGAAGCTTTCTTT.

This clone was seen a handful of times. This rearrangement joins TRBV10-3 to TRBJ2-1; the match to TRBD1 covers 8 bases. The V gene's germline CDR1 is ENHRY and CDR2 SYGVKD. CDR3 length: 14 residues. The V and J ends lost 6 bases and 7 bases, in that order; junction bases with no gene match: 8. The CDR3 region is CAIRGTGTGNEQFF. CDR3 nucleotides: TGTGCCATCAGAGGGACAGGTACTGGGAATGAGCAGTTCTTC.

The gene calls are TRBV2 and TRBJ1-2, with D uncertain. Trimming took off 6 bases at V and 1 base at J, with 15 bases between the two ends. The CDR3 consists of 15 residues. CDR1 and CDR2 (germline): SNHLY, FYNNEI. CDR3 sequence: CASSRDPQDNYGYTF. In DNA form, the CDR3 reads TGTGCCAGCAGCCGTGACCCCCAGGATAACTATGGCTACACCTTC.

J is TRBJ1-3 and V is TRBV10-3; 7 positions match TRBD1. V lost 3 bases to trimming and J lost 10 bases; unmatched junction nucleotides: 9. Germline CDR1 is ENHRY and CDR2 is SYGVKD. This CDR3 spans 14 amino acids. CDR3 in amino acids: CAISEGGQSLTIYF. The CDR3 nucleotides read TGTGCCATCAGTGAAGGGGGACAGTCTCTTACCATATATTTT.

The V call is TRBV14, the J call TRBJ1-1; 7 bases are a match to TRBD1. CDR1 and CDR2 from the germline V gene are SGHDN and FVKESK. Trimming removed 4 bases from V and 3 bases from J; junction bases left unmatched: 8. This CDR3 is built from 15 residues. The CDR3 nucleotides read TGTGCCAGCAGCCGCCGCAGACAGGGAGACACTGAAGCTTTCTTT. It is translated as CASSRRRQGDTEAFF.

The chain has TRBV7-3 and TRBJ2-5, with D perhaps TRBD2 (6 bases). Germline V gene lookup returns CDR1 SGHTA and CDR2 FQGTGA. Deletions cut 3 bases from V and 2 bases from J, with 10 bases between. The CDR3 is 14 residues long. CDR3 sequence (DNA): TGTGCCAGCAGCTTCGGGGGAATACAAGAGACCCAGTACTTC. Translated: CASSFGGIQETQYF.

The chain employs TRBV11-2 and TRBJ1-1, with 9 nucleotides matching TRBD1. This CDR3 is built from 15 residues. CDR1 and CDR2 from the germline V gene are SGHAT and FQNNGV. Germline trimming cut 4 bases from V and 0 bases from J; bases unmatched to any gene: 3. CDR3 coding DNA: TGTGCCAGCAGCTCTAGGACAGGGGTGAACACTGAAGCTTTCTTT. Amino acids: CASSSRTGVNTEAFF.

This chain links TRBV5-6 with TRBJ2-7; D remains unclear. V gave up 4 bases and J gave up 5 bases, with 7 bases separating them. Germline-derived CDR1 and CDR2 are SGHDT and YYEEEE. The CDR3 loop spans 11 amino acids. Here the CDR3 DNA reads TGTGCCAGCAGCCAGTTCGACGAGCAGTACTTC. Translated, it gives CASSQFDEQYF.

The chain has TRBV28 and TRBJ2-3; TRBD2 is a possible D gene (5 bases). Germline CDR1 and CDR2: MDHEN and SYDVKM. The CDR3 has 13 amino acids. V was clipped by 4 bases and J by 5 bases, with 10 bases between them. The CDR3 loop reads CASSSTRGDTQYF. The CDR3 coding sequence is TGTGCCAGCAGTTCCACTCGGGGAGATACGCAGTATTTT.

The J gene is TRBJ2-7, the V gene TRBV5-1, with 9 bases lining up with TRBD1. This CDR3 has 14 amino acids. V lost 1 base and J lost 3; bases outside the gene matches: 2. Germline V CDR1 and CDR2: SGHRS, YFSETQ. The CDR3 DNA sequence: TGCGCCAGCAGCTTGTTGGGACAGGGCTACGAGCAGTACTTC. Encoded protein: CASSLLGQGYEQYF.

The chain has TRBV27 and TRBJ2-5, with D perhaps matching TRBD2 (5 bases). V lost 7 bases and J lost 5, with 17 bases in between. Germline assignment: CDR1 MNHEY and CDR2 SMNVEV (reference sequence). The CDR3 consists of 14 residues. CDR3 protein: CASKGPASFETQYF. CDR3 bases: TGTGCCAGCAAGGGTCCGGCTAGCTTCGAGACCCAGTACTTC.

The chain employs TRBV15 and TRBJ2-1; a weak D match, TRBD1 (6 bases). This CDR3 is built from 16 residues. The V gene's germline CDR1 is LNHNV and CDR2 YYDKDF (reference sequence). Deletions cut 6 bases from V and 3 bases from J, with 18 bases between. The CDR3 nucleotides are TGTGCCACCAGAAGCGGACAGACGATGTTCTACAATGAGCAGTTCTTC. It encodes CATRSGQTMFYNEQFF.

The V and J genes are TRBV7-9 and TRBJ1-1; D gene unclear. Trimming pared 5 bases from V and 4 bases from J, leaving 20 bases between. The CDR3 is 16 amino acids. Germline loops: CDR1 SEHNR, CDR2 FQNEAQ (reference sequence). This CDR3 is CASSLGYNNRGTEAFF. The CDR3 DNA sequence: TGTGCCAGCAGCCTGGGGTACAACAACCGGGGCACTGAAGCTTTCTTT. The whole variable domain, remainder taken from reference TRBV7-9 and TRBJ1-1, is DTGVSQNPRHKITKRGQNVTFRCDPISEHNRLYWYRQTLGQGPEFLTYFQNEAQLEKSRLLSDRFSAERPKGSFSTLEIQRTEQGDSAMYLCASSLGYNNRGTEAFFGQGTRLTVV.

V and J are TRBV18 and TRBJ1-2, with TRBD1 identical over 7 bases. CDR3 length: 14 residues. J lost 8 bases, V lost 2 bases, and 8 bases had no gene match. From germline, CDR1 is KGHSH and CDR2 LQKENI. Here the CDR3 DNA reads TGTGCCAGCTCACCAAACAGGGGAGTTCAGGGCTACACCTTC. Its translation is CASSPNRGVQGYTF. Full variable domain (missing parts from reference TRBV18 and TRBJ1-2): NAGVMQNPRHLVRRRGQEARLRCSPMKGHSHVYWYRQLPEEGLKFMVYLQKENIIDESGMPKERFSAEFPKEGPSILRIQQVVRGDSAAYFCASSPNRGVQGYTFGSGTRLTVV.